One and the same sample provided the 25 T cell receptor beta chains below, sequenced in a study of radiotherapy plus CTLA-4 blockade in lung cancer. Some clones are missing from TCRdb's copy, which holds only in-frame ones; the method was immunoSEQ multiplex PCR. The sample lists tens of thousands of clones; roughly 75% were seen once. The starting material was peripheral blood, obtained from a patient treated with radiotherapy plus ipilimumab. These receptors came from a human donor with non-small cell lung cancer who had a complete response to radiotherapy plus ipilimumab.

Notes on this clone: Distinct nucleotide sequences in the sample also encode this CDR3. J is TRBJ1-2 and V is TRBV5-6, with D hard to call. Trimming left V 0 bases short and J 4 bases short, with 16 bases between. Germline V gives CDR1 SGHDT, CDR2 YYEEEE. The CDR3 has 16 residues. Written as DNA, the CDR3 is TGTGCCAGCAGCTTGGGGCCCGTGGCCGCTTCCTATGGCTACACCTTC. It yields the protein CASSLGPVAASYGYTF.

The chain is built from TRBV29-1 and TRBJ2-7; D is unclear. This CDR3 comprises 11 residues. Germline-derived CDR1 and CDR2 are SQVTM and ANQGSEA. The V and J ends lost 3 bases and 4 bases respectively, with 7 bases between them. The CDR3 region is CSVESRYEQYF. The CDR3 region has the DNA TGCAGCGTTGAGTCCAGGTACGAGCAGTACTTC.

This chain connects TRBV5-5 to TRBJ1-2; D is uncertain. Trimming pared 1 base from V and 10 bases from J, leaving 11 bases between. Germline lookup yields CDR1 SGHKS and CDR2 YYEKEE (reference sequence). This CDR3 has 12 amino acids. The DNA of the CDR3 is TGTGCCAGCAGCTTGTTGGGGTTCGCCTACACCTTC. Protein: CASSLLGFAYTF.

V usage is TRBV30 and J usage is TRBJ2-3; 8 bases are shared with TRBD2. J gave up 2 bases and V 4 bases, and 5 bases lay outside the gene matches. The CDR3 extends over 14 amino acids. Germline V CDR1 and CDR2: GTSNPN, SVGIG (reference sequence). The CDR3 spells CAWTPGGATDTQYF. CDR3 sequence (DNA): TGTGCCTGGACCCCCGGGGGGGCCACAGATACGCAGTATTTT.

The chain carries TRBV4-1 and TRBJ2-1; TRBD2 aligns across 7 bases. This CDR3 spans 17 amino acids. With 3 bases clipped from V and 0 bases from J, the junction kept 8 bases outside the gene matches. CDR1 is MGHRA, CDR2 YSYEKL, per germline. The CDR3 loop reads CASSHPSGGGSYNEQFF. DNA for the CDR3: TGCGCCAGCAGCCATCCCAGTGGGGGGGGCTCCTACAATGAGCAGTTCTTC.

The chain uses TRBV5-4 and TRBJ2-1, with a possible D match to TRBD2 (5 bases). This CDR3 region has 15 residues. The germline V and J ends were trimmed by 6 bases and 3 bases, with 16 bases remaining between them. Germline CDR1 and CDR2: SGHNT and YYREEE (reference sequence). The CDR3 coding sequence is TGTGCCAGCACCCGGGGTGGTGGGGTCTACAATGAGCAGTTCTTC. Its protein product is CASTRGGGVYNEQFF.

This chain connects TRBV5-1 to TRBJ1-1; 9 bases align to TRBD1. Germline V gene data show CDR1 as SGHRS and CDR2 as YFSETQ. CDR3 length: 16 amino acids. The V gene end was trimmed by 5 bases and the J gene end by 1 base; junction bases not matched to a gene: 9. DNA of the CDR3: TGCGCCAGCAGTTATACAGGGGGCGGTTGGAACACTGAAGCTTTCTTT. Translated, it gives CASSYTGGGWNTEAFF.

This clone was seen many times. CDR3 sequence: CASITIMGVASGSYNEQFF. In nucleotides, the CDR3 is TGTGCCAGCATCACAATCATGGGGGTCGCTAGCGGGTCTTACAATGAGCAGTTCTTC. The chain combines TRBV7-9 with TRBJ2-1, with 8 bases aligning to TRBD2. The V gene's germline CDR1 is SEHNR and CDR2 FQNEAQ (reference sequence). The V segment lost 7 bases and the J segment 4 bases; nucleotides outside the gene matches: 21. This CDR3 region has 19 residues.

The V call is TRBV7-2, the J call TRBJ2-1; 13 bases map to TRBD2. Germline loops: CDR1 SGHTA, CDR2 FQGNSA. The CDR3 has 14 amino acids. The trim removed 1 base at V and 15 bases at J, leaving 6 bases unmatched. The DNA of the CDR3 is TGTGCCAGCAGCTTAGGGACTAGCGGGAGCGTCCTGTTCTTC. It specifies CASSLGTSGSVLFF.

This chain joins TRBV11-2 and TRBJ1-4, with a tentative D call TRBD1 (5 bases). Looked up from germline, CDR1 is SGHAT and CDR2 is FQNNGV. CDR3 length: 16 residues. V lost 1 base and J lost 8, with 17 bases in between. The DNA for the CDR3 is TGTGCCAGCAGCTTAGGTCCGGGACCCCCTGCGGAAAAACTGTTTTTT. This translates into CASSLGPGPPAEKLFF.

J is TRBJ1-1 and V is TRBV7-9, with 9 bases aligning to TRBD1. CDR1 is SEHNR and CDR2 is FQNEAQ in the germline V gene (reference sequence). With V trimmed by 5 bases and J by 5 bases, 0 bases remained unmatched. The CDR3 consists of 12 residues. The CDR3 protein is CASSGQGTEAFF. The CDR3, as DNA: TGTGCCAGCAGCGGACAGGGGACTGAAGCTTTCTTT.

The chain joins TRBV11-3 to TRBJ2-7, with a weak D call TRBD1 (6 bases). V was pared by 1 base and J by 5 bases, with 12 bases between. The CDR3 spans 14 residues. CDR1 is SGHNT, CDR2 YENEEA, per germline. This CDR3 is CASSLAGEWNEQYF. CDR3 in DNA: TGTGCCAGCAGCTTAGCAGGGGAATGGAACGAGCAGTACTTC.

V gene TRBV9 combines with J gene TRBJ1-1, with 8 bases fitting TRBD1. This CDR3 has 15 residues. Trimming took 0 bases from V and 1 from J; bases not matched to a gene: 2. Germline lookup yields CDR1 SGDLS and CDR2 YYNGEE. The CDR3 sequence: CASSVAGGRNTEAFF. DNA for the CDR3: TGTGCCAGCAGCGTAGCAGGGGGCAGGAACACTGAAGCTTTCTTT.

CDR3 sequence reads: CASKGEGETQYF. CDR3 sequence (DNA): TGTGCCAGCAAGGGGGAGGGGGAGACCCAGTACTTC. This chain joins TRBV2 and TRBJ2-5; a weak D match, TRBD2 (7 bases). Deletions cut 7 bases from V and 5 bases from J, with 11 bases between. The CDR3 extends over 12 amino acids. The germline V gene has CDR1 SNHLY and CDR2 FYNNEI.

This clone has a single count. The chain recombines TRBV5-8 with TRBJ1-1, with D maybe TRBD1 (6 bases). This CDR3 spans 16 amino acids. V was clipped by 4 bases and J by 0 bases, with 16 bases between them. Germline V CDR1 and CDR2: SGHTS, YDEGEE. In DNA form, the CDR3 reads TGTGCCAGCAGCCGCGAATGGACAGAGTTGAACACTGAAGCTTTCTTT. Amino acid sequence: CASSREWTELNTEAFF.

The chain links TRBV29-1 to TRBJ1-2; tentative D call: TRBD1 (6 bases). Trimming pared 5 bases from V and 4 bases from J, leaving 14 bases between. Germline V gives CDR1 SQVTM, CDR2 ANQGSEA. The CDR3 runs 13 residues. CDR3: CSVSRGTSYGYTF. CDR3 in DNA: TGCAGCGTTTCCAGGGGAACATCCTATGGCTACACCTTC.

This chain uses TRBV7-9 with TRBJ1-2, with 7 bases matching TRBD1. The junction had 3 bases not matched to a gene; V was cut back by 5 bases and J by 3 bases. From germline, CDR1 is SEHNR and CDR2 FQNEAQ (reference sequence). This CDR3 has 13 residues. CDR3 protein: CASSPDRDYGYTF. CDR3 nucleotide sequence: TGTGCCAGCAGCCCAGACAGGGACTATGGCTACACCTTC.

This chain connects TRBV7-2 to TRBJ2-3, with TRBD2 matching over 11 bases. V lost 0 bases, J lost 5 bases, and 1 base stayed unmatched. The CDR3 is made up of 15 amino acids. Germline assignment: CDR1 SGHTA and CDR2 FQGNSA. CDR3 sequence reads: CASSLASGRVDTQYF. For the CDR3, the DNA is TGTGCCAGCAGCTTAGCTAGCGGGAGGGTAGATACGCAGTATTTT.

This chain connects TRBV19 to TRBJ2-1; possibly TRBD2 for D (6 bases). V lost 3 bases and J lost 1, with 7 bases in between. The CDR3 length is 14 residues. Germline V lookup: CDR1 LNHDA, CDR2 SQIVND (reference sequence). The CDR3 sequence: CASSIGGSYNEQFF. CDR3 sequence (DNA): TGTGCCAGTAGTATTGGGGGGTCCTACAATGAGCAGTTCTTC. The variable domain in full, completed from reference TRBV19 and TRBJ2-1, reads DGGITQSPKYLFRKEGQNVTLSCEQNLNHDAMYWYRQDPGQGLRLIYYSQIVNDFQKGDIAEGYSVSREKKESFPLTVTSAQKNPTAFYLCASSIGGSYNEQFFGPGTRLTVL.

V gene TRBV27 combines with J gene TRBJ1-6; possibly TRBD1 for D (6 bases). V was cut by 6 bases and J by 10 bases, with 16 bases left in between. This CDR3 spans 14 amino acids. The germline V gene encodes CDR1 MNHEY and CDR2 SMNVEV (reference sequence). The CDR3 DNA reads TGTGCCAGCAGACAGGGTGGCCTTAGATCACCCCTCCACTTT. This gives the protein CASRQGGLRSPLHF.

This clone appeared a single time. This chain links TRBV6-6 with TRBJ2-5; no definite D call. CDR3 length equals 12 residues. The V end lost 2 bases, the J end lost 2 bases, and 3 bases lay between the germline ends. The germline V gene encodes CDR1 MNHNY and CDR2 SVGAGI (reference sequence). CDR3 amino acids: CASSYTQETQYF. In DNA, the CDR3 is TGTGCCAGCAGTTACACTCAAGAGACCCAGTACTTC.

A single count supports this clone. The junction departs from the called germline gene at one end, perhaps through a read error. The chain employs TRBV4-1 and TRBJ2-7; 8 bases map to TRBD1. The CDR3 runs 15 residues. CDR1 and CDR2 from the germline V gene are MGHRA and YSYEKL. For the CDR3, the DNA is TGCGCCAGCAGCCAAGGGGACGGAGGGACAGGCGAGCAGTGCTTC. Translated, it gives CASSQGDGGTGEQCF.

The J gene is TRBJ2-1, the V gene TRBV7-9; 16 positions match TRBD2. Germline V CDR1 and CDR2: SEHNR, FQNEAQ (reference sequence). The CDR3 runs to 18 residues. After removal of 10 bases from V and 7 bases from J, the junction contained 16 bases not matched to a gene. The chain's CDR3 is CATGSGTSGRVTLNEQFF. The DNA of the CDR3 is TGTGCCACGGGGTCCGGGACTAGCGGGAGGGTCACCCTTAATGAGCAGTTCTTC.

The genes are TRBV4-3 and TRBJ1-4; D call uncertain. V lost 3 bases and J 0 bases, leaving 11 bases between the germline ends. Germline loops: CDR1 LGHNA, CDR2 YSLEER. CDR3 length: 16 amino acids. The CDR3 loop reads CASSQSPAATNEKLFF. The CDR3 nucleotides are TGCGCCAGCAGCCAGTCCCCGGCAGCAACTAATGAAAAACTGTTTTTT.

The CDR3 DNA sequence: TGTGCCAGCAGCGACACAGGGGGATGGGAGCAGTACGTC. Translated: CASSDTGGWEQYV. V is TRBV11-2 and J is TRBJ2-7; 8 bases line up with TRBD1. CDR3 length: 13 amino acids. After removal of 5 bases from V and 7 bases from J, the junction contained 7 bases not matched to a gene. Germline loops: CDR1 SGHAT, CDR2 FQNNGV.